The next 18 T cell receptor beta chains were all read from a single sample in a study of control samples from healthy donors and cancer patients. The table came from immunoSEQ multiplex PCR; TCRdb's copy has only in-frame clones and leaves some out. The sample has about 140,000 clones; about 90% are singletons. Sequenced sample: blood. These receptors all come from a man younger than 35 in good health.

The table lists this clone with a count of one. The rearrangement links TRBV4-2 to TRBJ2-3; D ambiguous. The CDR3 extends over 13 amino acids. Trimming stripped 2 bases from V and 2 bases from J, with 5 bases between. The V gene's germline CDR1 is LGHNA and CDR2 YNFKEQ. This chain's CDR3 is CASSQINTDTQYF. CDR3 sequence (DNA): TGTGCCAGCAGCCAAATCAACACAGATACGCAGTATTTT.

The rearrangement links TRBV4-1 to TRBJ1-1; D is perhaps TRBD1 (5 bases). V dropped 3 bases and J dropped 6 bases, with 17 bases sitting between them. This CDR3 comprises 15 residues. Looked up from germline, CDR1 is MGHRA and CDR2 is YSYEKL. Written as DNA, the CDR3 is TGCGCCAGCAGCCACCCAGCGGCAGGGACCGCTGAAGCTTTCTTT. This encodes CASSHPAAGTAEAFF.

The chain is built from TRBV24-1 and TRBJ1-5; TRBD1 matches 7 bases. V was pared by 6 bases and J by 4 bases, with 5 bases of the junction left unmatched. The CDR3 is 14 amino acids. The germline V gene has CDR1 KGHDR and CDR2 SFDVKD. The CDR3 bases are TGTGCCACCAGTAGAGGGGACAGAAATCAGCCCCAGCATTTT. Protein sequence: CATSRGDRNQPQHF.

The chain links TRBV10-3 to TRBJ1-2; D is unresolved. Germline V gives CDR1 ENHRY, CDR2 SYGVKD. The V gene lost 6 bases and the J gene lost 4 bases, with 12 bases spanning the gap. The CDR3 has 13 amino acids. The CDR3 region has the DNA TGTGCCATCAGCGCGGACGGAGGCTATGGCTACACCTTC. Translating it yields CAISADGGYGYTF.

The chain combines TRBV4-1 with TRBJ2-7; TRBD2 might be the D (5 bases). This CDR3 has 16 residues. Looked up from germline, CDR1 is MGHRA and CDR2 is YSYEKL. Trimming cost V 0 bases and J 3 bases, with 15 bases left between them. CDR3 in DNA: TGCGCCAGCAGCCAAGAGACGACCGGGGAATTCTACGAGCAGTACTTC. Its translation is CASSQETTGEFYEQYF.

The count of this clone is one. The chain carries TRBV7-3 and TRBJ2-1; 9 nucleotides agree with TRBD2. The CDR3 length is 14 residues. V lost 5 bases to trimming and J lost 8 bases; unmatched junction nucleotides: 7. Germline V CDR1 and CDR2: SGHTA, FQGTGA. CDR3 in amino acids: CASSAIERGDEQFF. The CDR3 DNA reads TGTGCCAGCAGCGCTATCGAGCGGGGGGATGAGCAGTTCTTC.

The chain has TRBV30 and TRBJ1-6; TRBD1 aligns across 8 bases. With V trimmed by 4 bases and J by 6 bases, 14 bases remained unmatched. The CDR3 runs 17 residues. Germline values: CDR1 GTSNPN, CDR2 SVGIG (reference sequence). The CDR3, as DNA: TGTGCCTGGATGGCCTCCGGGACAGGCTTGGGTAATTCACCCCTCCACTTT. Translating it yields CAWMASGTGLGNSPLHF.

CDR3 coding DNA: TGTGCCAGCAGGGGGTCGCCAAACACTGAAGCTTTCTTT. It translates to CASRGSPNTEAFF. The rearrangement joins TRBV6-5 to TRBJ1-1; the D is unclear. The V end was cut by 6 bases, the J end by 2 bases, with 10 bases between. This CDR3 has 13 amino acids. Germline-derived CDR1 and CDR2 are MNHEY and SVGAGI.

This chain links TRBV7-2 with TRBJ2-7, with a tentative D call TRBD2 (6 bases). V lost 1 base, J lost 2 bases, and 12 bases lay in between. Looked up from germline, CDR1 is SGHTA and CDR2 is FQGNSA. This CDR3 has 15 amino acids. This CDR3 is CASSLGGTSTYEQYF. The CDR3 DNA is TGTGCCAGCAGCTTAGGGGGGACTTCTACCTACGAGCAGTACTTC.

This chain joins TRBV7-9 and TRBJ2-7, with 8 bases that match TRBD1. The CDR3 consists of 15 residues. Per germline, CDR1 SEHNR and CDR2 FQNEAQ (reference sequence). V shed 5 bases, J shed 7 bases, and the junction held 13 bases outside the gene matches. CDR3 loop: CASSATDRVRGEQYF. In nucleotides, the CDR3 is TGTGCCAGCAGCGCCACGGACAGGGTGCGTGGGGAGCAGTACTTC. Full variable domain (outside the CDR3, taken from reference TRBV7-9 and TRBJ2-7): DTGVSQNPRHKITKRGQNVTFRCDPISEHNRLYWYRQTLGQGPEFLTYFQNEAQLEKSRLLSDRFSAERPKGSFSTLEIQRTEQGDSAMYLCASSATDRVRGEQYFGPGTRLTVT.

This chain links TRBV30 with TRBJ1-2, with a possible D match to TRBD1 (6 bases). CDR3 length: 12 amino acids. CDR1 is GTSNPN, CDR2 SVGIG, per germline (reference sequence). The V end was cut by 0 bases, the J end by 4 bases, with 6 bases between. CDR3 amino acids: CAWSVGGYGYTF. CDR3 sequence (DNA): TGTGCCTGGAGTGTAGGGGGCTATGGCTACACCTTC.

The chain recombines TRBV9 with TRBJ2-3; no clear D. Germline CDR1 is SGDLS and CDR2 is YYNGEE. The germline V and J ends were trimmed by 4 bases and 2 bases, with 17 bases remaining between them. The CDR3 consists of 16 residues. For the CDR3, the DNA is TGTGCCAGCAGCCTTCGGGCCTCTCCTAACACAGATACGCAGTATTTT. Translated, it gives CASSLRASPNTDTQYF.

The J gene is TRBJ2-5, the V gene TRBV7-2, with D tentatively TRBD2 (5 bases). V was cut by 2 bases and J by 7 bases, with 8 bases left in between. The CDR3 loop spans 12 amino acids. In germline, CDR1 is SGHTA, CDR2 FQGNSA. In nucleotides, the CDR3 is TGTGCCAGCAGCTTAACCGAGGGGACCCAGTACTTC. This sequence encodes CASSLTEGTQYF. Based on the CDR3 plus reference TRBV7-2 and TRBJ2-5, the full variable domain is GAGVSQSPSNKVTEKGKDVELRCDPISGHTALYWYRQSLGQGLEFLIYFQGNSAPDKSGLPSDRFSAERTGGSVSTLTIQRTQQEDSAVYLCASSLTEGTQYFGPGTRLLVL.

The chain employs TRBV3-1 (or the pseudogene TRBV3-2) and TRBJ2-5; no clear D gene. The CDR3 loop spans 15 amino acids. Trimming shortened V by 1 base and J by 2 bases, and 11 bases separated the two germline ends. Germline CDR1 and CDR2: LGHDT and YNNKEL (reference sequence). CDR3 bases: TGTGCCAGCAGCCAAGTTTTCCGGAAACAAGAGACCCAGTACTTC. The encoded protein is CASSQVFRKQETQYF.

The V and J genes are TRBV9 and TRBJ2-2; 7 bases align to TRBD1. Germline V gene data show CDR1 as SGDLS and CDR2 as YYNGEE. This CDR3 region has 15 residues. The V gene end was trimmed by 3 bases and the J gene end by 1 base; junction bases not matched to a gene: 3. CDR3 region: CASSARDRNTGELFF. The CDR3 nucleotides are TGTGCCAGCAGCGCCCGGGACAGGAACACCGGGGAGCTGTTTTTT. Full variable domain (rest looked up from reference TRBV9 and TRBJ2-2): DSGVTQTPKHLITATGQRVTLRCSPRSGDLSVYWYQQSLDQGLQFLIQYYNGEERAKGNILERFSAQQFPDLHSELNLSSLELGDSALYFCASSARDRNTGELFFGEGSRLTVL.

This chain joins TRBV2 and TRBJ2-3; 9 bases agree with TRBD1. The CDR3 has 17 residues. Germline V gene sequence: CDR1 SNHLY, CDR2 FYNNEI. V shed 3 bases and J 4 bases; nucleotides not matched to a gene: 11. CDR3 sequence reads: CASSDPPRGTGSDTQYF. The CDR3 region has the DNA TGTGCCAGCAGTGACCCCCCGAGGGGGACAGGGTCAGATACGCAGTATTTT.

The CDR3 DNA follows: TGTGCCAGCAGCCAAGGAGTTTTAAGAACAGGCGGACGTTCACCCCTCCACTTT. Its translation is CASSQGVLRTGGRSPLHF. V gene TRBV14 combines with J gene TRBJ1-6, with D maybe TRBD1 (5 bases). Germline V lookup: CDR1 SGHDN, CDR2 FVKESK. V lost 1 base, J lost 9 bases, and 22 bases lay in between. The CDR3 length is 18 residues.

The chain is built from TRBV29-1 and TRBJ1-1; TRBD1 agrees at 8 bases. Germline CDR1 SQVTM, CDR2 ANQGSEA. The CDR3 loop spans 15 amino acids. The junction had 14 bases not matched to a gene; V was cut back by 3 bases and J by 8 bases. CDR3 region: CSVDRRGAGGREAFF. In nucleotides, the CDR3 is TGCAGCGTTGATAGGCGGGGGGCAGGGGGCAGGGAAGCTTTCTTT. Complete variable domain (other parts from reference TRBV29-1 and TRBJ1-1): SAVISQKPSRDICQRGTSLTIQCQVDSQVTMMFWYRQQPGQSLTLIATANQGSEATYESGFVIDKFPISRPNLTFSTLTVSNMSPEDSSIYLCSVDRRGAGGREAFFGQGTRLTVV.